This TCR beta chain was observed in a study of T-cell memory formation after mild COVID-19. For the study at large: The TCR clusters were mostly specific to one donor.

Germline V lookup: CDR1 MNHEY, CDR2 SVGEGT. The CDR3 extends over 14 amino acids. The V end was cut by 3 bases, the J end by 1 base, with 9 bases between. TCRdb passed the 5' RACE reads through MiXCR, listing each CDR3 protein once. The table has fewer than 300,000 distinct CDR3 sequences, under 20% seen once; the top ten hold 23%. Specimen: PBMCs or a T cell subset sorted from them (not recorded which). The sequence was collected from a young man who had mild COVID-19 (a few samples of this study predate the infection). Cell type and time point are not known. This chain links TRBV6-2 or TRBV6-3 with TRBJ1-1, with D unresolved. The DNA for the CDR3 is TGTGCCAGCAGTTATACGGTCGCGAACACTGAAGCTTTCTTT. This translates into CASSYTVANTEAFF.